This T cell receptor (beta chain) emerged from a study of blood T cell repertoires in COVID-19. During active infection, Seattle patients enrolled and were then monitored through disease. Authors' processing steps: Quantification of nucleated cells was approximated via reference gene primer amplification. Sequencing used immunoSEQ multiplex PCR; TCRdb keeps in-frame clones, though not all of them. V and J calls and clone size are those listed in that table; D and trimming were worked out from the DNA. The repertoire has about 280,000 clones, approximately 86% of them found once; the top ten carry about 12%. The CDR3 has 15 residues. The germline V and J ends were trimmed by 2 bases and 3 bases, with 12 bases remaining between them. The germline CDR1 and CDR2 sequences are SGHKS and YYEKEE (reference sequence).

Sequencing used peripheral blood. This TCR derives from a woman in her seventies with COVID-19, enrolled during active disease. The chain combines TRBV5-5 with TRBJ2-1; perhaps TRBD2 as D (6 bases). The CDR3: CASSLGTGDYNEQFF. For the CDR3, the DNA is TGTGCCAGCAGCTTAGGGACGGGGGACTACAATGAGCAGTTCTTC.